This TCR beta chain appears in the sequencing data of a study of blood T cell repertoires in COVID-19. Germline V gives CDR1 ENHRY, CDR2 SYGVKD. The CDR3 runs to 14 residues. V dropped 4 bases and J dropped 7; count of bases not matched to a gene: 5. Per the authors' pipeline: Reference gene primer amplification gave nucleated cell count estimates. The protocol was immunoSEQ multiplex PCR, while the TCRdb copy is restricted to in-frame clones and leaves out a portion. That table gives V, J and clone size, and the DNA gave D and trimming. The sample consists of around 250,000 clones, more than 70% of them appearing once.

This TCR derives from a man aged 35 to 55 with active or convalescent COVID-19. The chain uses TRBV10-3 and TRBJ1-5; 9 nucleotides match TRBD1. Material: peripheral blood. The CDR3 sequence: CAISGGDRVQPQHF. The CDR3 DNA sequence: TGTGCCATCAGTGGCGGGGACAGGGTCCAGCCCCAGCATTTT.